Listed here are 27 T cell receptor beta chains from one sample, sequenced in a study of blood T cell repertoires in COVID-19. The protocol was immunoSEQ multiplex PCR, while the TCRdb copy is restricted to in-frame clones and leaves out a portion. The top ten hold less than 6% of the sample, which has a few hundred thousand clones, around 83% seen once. The sequencing sample was made of PBMCs or T cells enriched from blood (not recorded which). The source is a woman aged 50 to 60 who had recovered from COVID-19.

The chain employs TRBV29-1 and TRBJ1-5; TRBD1 agrees at 7 bases. The germline CDR1 and CDR2 sequences are SQVTM and ANQGSEA. The CDR3 loop spans 13 amino acids. The V segment lost 3 bases and the J segment 6 bases; nucleotides outside the gene matches: 5. The CDR3 here is CSVDQGVGQPQHF. The CDR3 DNA reads as TGCAGCGTTGATCAGGGGGTGGGTCAGCCCCAGCATTTT.

The chain employs TRBV5-1 and TRBJ1-2; D may be TRBD1 (6 bases). The CDR3 covers 17 residues. V dropped 4 bases and J dropped 4 bases, with 23 bases sitting between them. The germline V gene has CDR1 SGHRS and CDR2 YFSETQ. CDR3 DNA: TGCGCCAGCAGCACCAACCCGACAGGCCCAGACGGCTATGGCTACACCTTC. Its translation: CASSTNPTGPDGYGYTF.

The chain recombines TRBV5-5 with TRBJ2-1, with 9 bases that match TRBD1. The V and J ends lost 7 bases and 7 bases, in that order; junction bases with no gene match: 9. The germline gives CDR1 SGHKS, CDR2 YYEKEE (reference sequence). The CDR3 is 14 amino acids. The CDR3 loop reads CASSRDRVGNEQFF. DNA of the CDR3: TGTGCCAGCTCCCGGGACAGGGTGGGGAATGAGCAGTTCTTC.

This clone has only one observation. V is TRBV7-8 and J is TRBJ1-1, with D possibly matching TRBD1 (6 bases). CDR3 length: 17 amino acids. Trimming removed 8 bases from V and 4 bases from J, with 26 bases in between. Germline V CDR1 and CDR2: SGHVS, FQNEAQ. The CDR3, as DNA: TGTGCCAGCCTAACCGGGCTAATTACCCAGGGGAGCACTGAAGCTTTCTTT. Translating it yields CASLTGLITQGSTEAFF.

The J gene is TRBJ2-1, the V gene TRBV30; 11 nucleotides match TRBD2. CDR1 and CDR2 (germline): GTSNPN, SVGIG (reference sequence). The CDR3 sequence is 14 residues long. Unmatched junction bases numbered 5, after V lost 2 bases and J lost 8 bases. The CDR3 spells CAWSSSGRGDEQFF. The CDR3, as DNA: TGTGCCTGGAGTAGTAGCGGGAGGGGTGATGAGCAGTTCTTC.

The J gene is TRBJ1-2, the V gene TRBV28; 7 bases line up with TRBD1. Germline V lookup: CDR1 MDHEN, CDR2 SYDVKM. The CDR3 is 14 residues long. The V segment lost 6 bases and the J segment 4 bases; nucleotides outside the gene matches: 8. For the CDR3, the DNA is TGTGCCAGCAGCCCGGGACAGAGGTCCTATGGCTACACCTTC. Translating it yields CASSPGQRSYGYTF.

This chain connects TRBV7-3 to TRBJ2-2; no reliable D call. CDR1 SGHTA and CDR2 FQGTGA come from the germline V gene. The V end was cut by 5 bases, the J end by 2 bases, with 15 bases between. This CDR3 contains 16 residues. The CDR3 sequence: CASSPTIVVNTGELFF. The CDR3 DNA is TGTGCCAGCAGCCCCACGATAGTGGTAAACACCGGGGAGCTGTTTTTT.

This chain uses TRBV5-6 with TRBJ2-1, with 7 bases identical to TRBD1. The CDR3 is 15 residues long. V gave up 4 bases and J gave up 1 base; unmatched junction bases: 5. CDR1 and CDR2 from the germline V gene are SGHDT and YYEEEE. The CDR3 DNA is TGTGCCAGCAGCACAGGGGATGGGTCCTACAATGAGCAGTTCTTC. Translating gives CASSTGDGSYNEQFF.

The CDR3 DNA reads TGCGCCAGCAGCCTCAGCTACGAAAGCCGAACAGGGGGCGCTTCTCCACACGACGAGCAGTACTTC. Translated: CASSLSYESRTGGASPHDEQYF. This chain links TRBV4-3 with TRBJ2-7, with 9 bases lining up with TRBD1. Germline values: CDR1 LGHNA, CDR2 YSLEER. V lost 4 bases, J lost 5 bases, and 30 bases stayed unmatched. This CDR3 has 22 residues.

The chain couples TRBV4-3 to TRBJ1-1, with unresolved D. Germline V gives CDR1 LGHNA, CDR2 YSLEER. The CDR3 spans 14 residues. V shed 4 bases and J shed 3 bases, with 12 bases lying between them. CDR3 amino acids: CASSLSRGHTEAFF. CDR3 nucleotides: TGCGCCAGCAGCCTAAGTCGAGGCCACACTGAAGCTTTCTTT.

This clone has just one count. The chain has TRBV24-1 and TRBJ2-1, with 13 bases matching TRBD2. The trim removed 4 bases at V and 6 bases at J, leaving 11 bases unmatched. Germline V gene data show CDR1 as KGHDR and CDR2 as SFDVKD. This CDR3 spans 18 amino acids. DNA of the CDR3: TGTGCCACCAGTGACCCGCTTTGGGGACTAGCGGGATTCAATGAGCAGTTCTTC. Protein sequence: CATSDPLWGLAGFNEQFF.

The chain joins TRBV3-1 (or the pseudogene TRBV3-2) to TRBJ1-1; no firm D call. From germline, CDR1 is LGHDT and CDR2 YNNKEL (reference sequence). The V and J ends lost 5 bases and 1 base respectively, with 8 bases between them. The CDR3 covers 13 residues. Written as DNA, the CDR3 is TGTGCCAGCAGCTCTCACACGAACACTGAAGCTTTCTTT. This sequence encodes CASSSHTNTEAFF.

This clone was seen a single time. The chain has TRBV19 and TRBJ2-7, with TRBD1 identical over 8 bases. The germline CDR1 and CDR2 sequences are LNHDA and SQIVND (reference sequence). The CDR3 runs to 15 residues. J gave up 2 bases and V 5 bases, and 8 bases lay outside the gene matches. The chain's CDR3 is CASSVRTGPPYEQYF. The CDR3 DNA sequence: TGTGCCAGTAGTGTCCGGACAGGGCCCCCCTACGAGCAGTACTTC.

This chain connects TRBV18 to TRBJ1-1; the D is unclear. CDR3 length: 18 amino acids. Trimming pared 3 bases from V and 1 base from J, leaving 21 bases between. Germline-derived CDR1 and CDR2 are KGHSH and LQKENI. The CDR3 loop is CASSPANRLTLGNTEAFF. DNA for the CDR3: TGTGCCAGCTCACCGGCTAATCGACTTACACTAGGGAACACTGAAGCTTTCTTT. Full variable domain (missing parts from reference TRBV18 and TRBJ1-1): NAGVMQNPRHLVRRRGQEARLRCSPMKGHSHVYWYRQLPEEGLKFMVYLQKENIIDESGMPKERFSAEFPKEGPSILRIQQVVRGDSAAYFCASSPANRLTLGNTEAFFGQGTRLTVV.

The chain joins TRBV30 to TRBJ1-1; 7 positions agree with TRBD1. Germline-derived CDR1 and CDR2 are GTSNPN and SVGIG (reference sequence). V gave up 5 bases and J gave up 4 bases; unmatched junction bases: 7. The CDR3 sequence is 13 residues long. The CDR3 region is CAWRFDRATEAFF. CDR3 sequence (DNA): TGTGCCTGGCGTTTCGACAGGGCCACTGAAGCTTTCTTT.

This chain links TRBV5-6 with TRBJ1-2, with 9 bases that match TRBD1. This CDR3 is built from 17 residues. Trimming at V came to 0 bases and at J to 4 bases, leaving 10 bases not matched to a gene. Per the germline V gene, CDR1 is SGHDT and CDR2 is YYEEEE. CDR3 DNA sequence: TGTGCCAGCAGCTTGGGGTTAACAGGGGGCACCCCCTATGGCTACACCTTC. Protein sequence: CASSLGLTGGTPYGYTF.

Ten or more counts support this clone. In nucleotides, the CDR3 is TGTGCCAGCCTCGGGAGCAGCGGCTACGAGCAGTACTTC. This sequence encodes CASLGSSGYEQYF. J is TRBJ2-7 and V is TRBV2, with D maybe TRBD2 (6 bases). The CDR3 consists of 13 residues. V was clipped by 8 bases and J by 3 bases, with 14 bases between them. Looked up from germline, CDR1 is SNHLY and CDR2 is FYNNEI.

The CDR3 loop is CASSDGQGNEKLFF. In DNA, the CDR3 is TGTGCCAGCAGTGATGGGCAGGGGAATGAAAAACTGTTTTTT. The chain couples TRBV6-1 to TRBJ1-4; a possible D gene is TRBD1 (6 bases). V lost 3 bases to trimming and J lost 5 bases, with 10 bases between them. The CDR3 has 14 amino acids. Germline lookup yields CDR1 MNHNS and CDR2 SASEGT.

This clone was counted only a few times. The chain carries TRBV7-2 and TRBJ1-1; D is uncertain. The germline V gene has CDR1 SGHTA and CDR2 FQGNSA. V was trimmed by 4 bases and J by 4 bases, leaving 16 bases between them. The CDR3 is 15 residues long. DNA of the CDR3: TGTGCCAGCAGCTCACGCCCCCTTGAGGTCACTGAAGCTTTCTTT. It codes for CASSSRPLEVTEAFF.

This clone came up once. The chain is built from TRBV11-2 and TRBJ2-1, with 8 bases aligning to TRBD1. V lost 5 bases and J lost 7; bases outside the gene matches: 16. Germline CDR1 is SGHAT and CDR2 is FQNNGV. CDR3 length equals 17 residues. CDR3 sequence (DNA): TGTGCCAGCAGCGGCGTTGGGTGGCAGGGGGCCGGGAATGAGCAGTTCTTC. It yields the protein CASSGVGWQGAGNEQFF.

The chain carries TRBV15 and TRBJ1-2; a weak D match, TRBD1 (6 bases). CDR1 and CDR2 from the germline V gene are LNHNV and YYDKDF (reference sequence). The CDR3 extends over 16 amino acids. Trimming left V 7 bases short and J 0 bases short, with 18 bases between. In DNA, the CDR3 is TGTGCCACCACCTCCGAGACAGGTCAACCTAACTATGGCTACACCTTC. Protein sequence: CATTSETGQPNYGYTF.

V and J are TRBV7-9 and TRBJ1-2; 8 bases are shared with TRBD1. Germline assignment: CDR1 SEHNR and CDR2 FQNEAQ (reference sequence). The CDR3 consists of 13 residues. V lost 1 base and J lost 10; bases outside the gene matches: 5. The CDR3 sequence: CASSLGQGSFYTF. CDR3 DNA sequence: TGTGCCAGCAGCTTAGGACAGGGGTCCTTCTACACCTTC.

J is TRBJ1-2 and V is TRBV10-3; the match to TRBD1 covers 9 bases. Germline V gives CDR1 ENHRY, CDR2 SYGVKD. With V trimmed by 4 bases and J by 1 base, 4 bases remained unmatched. The CDR3 spans 15 residues. CDR3 sequence: CAISGGDRVNYGYTF. The CDR3 DNA is TGTGCCATCAGTGGAGGGGACAGGGTTAACTATGGCTACACCTTC.

This rearrangement joins TRBV7-3 to TRBJ1-2, with 8 bases aligning to TRBD1. The CDR3 is 14 residues long. The V gene's germline CDR1 is SGHTA and CDR2 FQGTGA. The junction had 4 bases not matched to a gene; V was cut back by 0 bases and J by 7 bases. CDR3 residues: CASSLTGRGPGYTF. The CDR3 DNA sequence: TGTGCCAGCAGCTTAACGGGCAGGGGGCCTGGCTACACCTTC.

This chain links TRBV7-8 with TRBJ1-1, with TRBD1 as a possible D gene (6 bases). Trimming stripped 6 bases from V and 3 bases from J, with 29 bases between. This CDR3 has 19 amino acids. Germline V gene data show CDR1 as SGHVS and CDR2 as FQNEAQ. CDR3 region: CASSPPVSIARKGDTEAFF. The CDR3 nucleotides are TGTGCCAGCAGTCCCCCCGTGAGCATAGCAAGAAAGGGGGACACTGAAGCTTTCTTT.

The chain uses TRBV7-8 and TRBJ1-1, with TRBD1 as a possible D gene (5 bases). The CDR3 contains 17 residues. Trimming removed 1 base at V and 1 base at J, with 16 bases between. From germline, CDR1 is SGHVS and CDR2 FQNEAQ. The CDR3 DNA reads as TGTGCCAGCAGCTTAGAGGGCAGGGTAAGGTGGAACACTGAAGCTTTCTTT. Protein: CASSLEGRVRWNTEAFF. The full variable domain, its missing parts supplied by reference TRBV7-8 and TRBJ1-1, is GAGVSQSPRYKVAKRGQDVALRCDPISGHVSLFWYQQALGQGPEFLTYFQNEAQLDKSGLPSDRFFAERPEGSVSTLKIQRTQQEDSAVYLCASSLEGRVRWNTEAFFGQGTRLTVV.

This chain uses TRBV29-1 with TRBJ1-1; D might be TRBD1 (5 bases). The V and J ends lost 4 bases and 5 bases respectively, with 11 bases between them. The CDR3 is 12 amino acids. CDR1 SQVTM and CDR2 ANQGSEA come from the germline V gene. CDR3: CSVVQGWTEAFF. Here the CDR3 DNA reads TGCAGCGTTGTTCAGGGATGGACTGAAGCTTTCTTT.